The sequence of this T cell receptor beta chain was determined in a study of T-cell reconstitution after alpha-beta-depleted transplantation in children. TCRbeta library preparation incorporated unique molecular identifiers. One entry per CDR3 protein, called by TCRdb with MiXCR from the PCR reads. The repertoire includes around 530,000 distinct CDR3 sequences, roughly 33% of them detected once, and around 2.3% sits in the top ten. J lost 1 base, V lost 3 bases, and 13 bases had no gene match. This CDR3 spans 18 amino acids. Per the germline V gene, CDR1 is SGHVS and CDR2 is FNYEAQ. This clonotype was counted only a few times.

The TCR sequence derives from a human donor who donated a stem cell graft to a child with aplastic anemia. The rearrangement uses TRBV7-6 and TRBJ2-3; 7 nucleotides match TRBD1. The sample consisted of PBMCs from the stem cell graft donor, taken from the stem cell graft. The CDR3 sequence is CASSLPGQAVDRTDTQYF. The CDR3 nucleotides read TGTGCCAGCAGCTTGCCTGGACAGGCCGTAGACCGCACAGATACGCAGTATTTT.